These 27 T cell receptor beta chains originate from one sample sequenced in a study of T cell changes during pregnancy in multiple sclerosis. The table came from immunoSEQ multiplex PCR; TCRdb's copy has only in-frame clones and leaves some out. Of some 38,000 clones listed, roughly nine tenths are singletons. Sequenced here: CD4+ T cells from peripheral blood mononuclear cells, sampled in the third trimester of pregnancy. The receptors originated from a female donor in good health, enrolled as a control in a pregnancy study.

The chain has TRBV25-1 and TRBJ1-2; D possibly corresponds to TRBD1 (6 bases). Germline CDR1 and CDR2: MGHDK and SYGVNS. Trimming pared 5 bases from V and 0 bases from J, leaving 19 bases between. The CDR3 is 17 amino acids. The CDR3, as DNA: TGTGCCAGCAGTCGTGGGGGGGCCGAGGGGGCTAACTATGGCTACACCTTC. This encodes CASSRGGAEGANYGYTF.

Only one count was recorded for this clone. V is TRBV30 and J is TRBJ2-3; TRBD2 matches 7 bases. This CDR3 comprises 13 residues. Germline V gene sequence: CDR1 GTSNPN, CDR2 SVGIG (reference sequence). V gave up 3 bases and J gave up 2 bases; unmatched junction bases: 2. The CDR3 bases are TGTGCCTGGAGAGCGGGATACACAGATACGCAGTATTTT. The encoded protein is CAWRAGYTDTQYF.

V gene TRBV7-8 combines with J gene TRBJ1-1; D call uncertain. Germline V gives CDR1 SGHVS, CDR2 FQNEAQ. This CDR3 comprises 13 residues. Trimming took off 5 bases at V and 1 base at J, with 8 bases between the two ends. In DNA, the CDR3 is TGTGCCAGCAGCCCGGCGGCGAACACTGAAGCTTTCTTT. Its translation is CASSPAANTEAFF.

The rearrangement uses TRBV28 and TRBJ2-7; 9 bases align to TRBD1. Per the germline V gene, CDR1 is MDHEN and CDR2 is SYDVKM. With 4 bases clipped from V and 6 bases from J, the junction kept 7 bases outside the gene matches. The CDR3 covers 14 residues. The CDR3: CASSSTGQGFEQYF. DNA of the CDR3: TGTGCCAGCAGTTCGACGGGACAGGGCTTCGAGCAGTACTTC.

The V call is TRBV2, the J call TRBJ1-5, with 8 bases matching TRBD1. This CDR3 comprises 19 residues. Per the germline V gene, CDR1 is SNHLY and CDR2 is FYNNEI. With V trimmed by 0 bases and J by 4 bases, 14 bases remained unmatched. CDR3 in amino acids: CASSEAILYRTGRNQPQHF. Here the CDR3 DNA reads TGTGCCAGCAGTGAAGCGATCCTATACCGGACAGGGCGTAATCAGCCCCAGCATTTT. Filled out from reference TRBV2 and TRBJ1-5, the complete variable domain reads EPEVTQTPSHQVTQMGQEVILRCVPISNHLYFYWYRQILGQKVEFLVSFYNNEISEKSEIFDDQFSVERPDGSNFTLKIRSTKLEDSAMYFCASSEAILYRTGRNQPQHFGDGTRLSIL.

V usage is TRBV10-2 and J usage is TRBJ2-7; TRBD1 matches at 8 bases. The CDR3 spans 17 residues. V was clipped by 5 bases and J by 0 bases; unmatched bases: 12. Germline CDR1 is WSHSY and CDR2 is SAAADI. Here the CDR3 reads CASSRMMGTGSSYEQYF. CDR3 DNA: TGCGCCAGCAGTCGAATGATGGGGACAGGAAGCTCCTACGAGCAGTACTTC.

The rearrangement links TRBV5-5 to TRBJ2-2; weak D call: TRBD2 (5 bases). Between the trimmed V and J ends, which lost 2 bases and 4 bases, there was a span of 12 bases. Germline V gene sequence: CDR1 SGHKS, CDR2 YYEKEE (reference sequence). The CDR3 is made up of 15 amino acids. In DNA form, the CDR3 reads TGTGCCAGCAGCTTCGGGGAAATTGGCACCGGGGAGCTGTTTTTT. It translates to CASSFGEIGTGELFF. Looking up the rest from reference TRBV5-5 and TRBJ2-2 gives the full variable domain: DAGVTQSPTHLIKTRGQQVTLRCSPISGHKSVSWYQQVLGQGPQFIFQYYEKEERGRGNFPDRFSARQFPNYSSELNVNALLLGDSALYLCASSFGEIGTGELFFGEGSRLTVL.

This clone was counted a single time. The V call is TRBV18, the J call TRBJ2-2; TRBD2 agrees at 8 bases. V lost 3 bases to trimming and J lost 1 base; unmatched junction nucleotides: 1. The CDR3 has 15 residues. CDR1 KGHSH and CDR2 LQKENI come from the germline V gene. The CDR3 protein is CASSPLAGNTGELFF. The CDR3 DNA is TGTGCCAGCTCACCCCTAGCGGGGAACACCGGGGAGCTGTTTTTT.

The genes are TRBV5-1 and TRBJ2-3; 15 bases map to TRBD2. V was pared by 3 bases and J by 4 bases, with 3 bases of the junction left unmatched. The CDR3 runs 16 residues. Germline loops: CDR1 SGHRS, CDR2 YFSETQ. The CDR3 coding sequence is TGCGCCAGCAGCTGGACTAGCGGGGGGGCTTCAGATACGCAGTATTTT. Its protein product is CASSWTSGGASDTQYF.

V gene TRBV5-4 combines with J gene TRBJ2-7, with no clear D. CDR1 and CDR2 (germline): SGHNT, YYREEE (reference sequence). CDR3 length equals 14 residues. Trimming left V 1 base short and J 1 base short, with 9 bases between. In nucleotides, the CDR3 is TGTGCCAGCAGCTTGTCCGCTCGGTCCTACGAGCAGTACTTC. It translates to CASSLSARSYEQYF.

J is TRBJ2-5 and V is TRBV28, with 8 bases matching TRBD2. Per germline, CDR1 MDHEN and CDR2 SYDVKM. The CDR3 runs to 16 residues. The V gene end was trimmed by 6 bases and the J gene end by 0 bases; junction bases not matched to a gene: 9. CDR3 coding DNA: TGTGCCAGCAGCCTACCTGGGCGGGAGGACCAAGAGACCCAGTACTTC. As protein: CASSLPGREDQETQYF.

This rearrangement joins TRBV7-6 to TRBJ1-2; TRBD1 agrees at 8 bases. CDR3 length: 13 amino acids. Germline V CDR1 and CDR2: SGHVS, FNYEAQ. J lost 5 bases, V lost 4 bases, and 3 bases had no gene match. The CDR3 DNA sequence: TGTGCCAGCAGCTCTGGACAGGGTTATGGCTACACCTTC. Translated: CASSSGQGYGYTF.

This clone was counted a few times. This chain links TRBV7-8 with TRBJ2-3; D might be TRBD2 (6 bases). The CDR3 loop spans 13 amino acids. Germline CDR1 and CDR2: SGHVS and FQNEAQ. The germline V and J ends were trimmed by 7 bases and 4 bases, with 12 bases remaining between them. CDR3 loop: CASIDGSSDTQYF. For the CDR3, the DNA is TGTGCCAGCATCGACGGGAGTTCAGATACGCAGTATTTT.

This chain links TRBV28 with TRBJ2-7; 10 nucleotides agree with TRBD1. The CDR3 sequence is 15 residues long. Germline V gene lookup returns CDR1 MDHEN and CDR2 SYDVKM. The V and J ends lost 6 bases and 4 bases, in that order; junction bases with no gene match: 9. Here the CDR3 DNA reads TGTGCCAGCAGGGAGACAGGGGGCGCAAATTACGAGCAGTACTTC. Protein: CASRETGGANYEQYF.

The chain recombines TRBV18 with TRBJ2-1; 10 nucleotides line up with TRBD2. The ends lost 5 bases at V and 8 bases at J; junction bases unmatched: 9. CDR1 and CDR2 (germline): KGHSH, LQKENI. This CDR3 contains 15 residues. The CDR3 coding sequence is TGTGCCAGCTCATCGGGAACTAGCGGGGTCGATGAGCAGTTCTTC. This codes for CASSSGTSGVDEQFF.

The V and J genes are TRBV6-1 and TRBJ2-3, with 13 bases identical to TRBD2. The germline CDR1 and CDR2 sequences are MNHNS and SASEGT. The V segment lost 0 bases and the J segment 4 bases; nucleotides outside the gene matches: 4. This CDR3 is built from 17 residues. The CDR3 DNA sequence: TGTGCCAGCAGTGAAGCACTAGCGGGGGGGTTTTCAGATACGCAGTATTTT. This codes for CASSEALAGGFSDTQYF.

V gene TRBV28 combines with J gene TRBJ2-7; maybe TRBD1 (6 bases). Germline values: CDR1 MDHEN, CDR2 SYDVKM. This CDR3 contains 15 residues. The V end was cut by 6 bases, the J end by 6 bases, with 21 bases between. CDR3 loop: CASRGGGVGPFEQYF. The CDR3 region has the DNA TGTGCCAGCAGAGGGGGTGGGGTCGGTCCCTTCGAGCAGTACTTC.

The chain uses TRBV2 and TRBJ2-7; TRBD1 aligns across 8 bases. Germline V gene data show CDR1 as SNHLY and CDR2 as FYNNEI. This CDR3 comprises 13 residues. The V and J ends lost 8 bases and 9 bases, in that order; junction bases with no gene match: 12. CDR3 region: CASVGQVPEGQYF. DNA of the CDR3: TGTGCCAGCGTGGGACAGGTTCCCGAGGGGCAGTACTTC.

The J gene is TRBJ1-1, the V gene TRBV28, with 7 bases that match TRBD1. After removal of 6 bases from V and 7 bases from J, the junction contained 5 bases not matched to a gene. The CDR3 covers 12 residues. CDR1 and CDR2 (germline): MDHEN, SYDVKM. This CDR3 reads CASSKTGNEAFF. In nucleotides, the CDR3 is TGTGCCAGCAGCAAGACAGGGAATGAAGCTTTCTTT.

This rearrangement joins TRBV29-1 to TRBJ1-1; D may be TRBD1 (5 bases). The V gene lost 4 bases and the J gene lost 3 bases, with 18 bases spanning the gap. There are 15 residues in the CDR3. Germline V gene sequence: CDR1 SQVTM, CDR2 ANQGSEA. The CDR3 sequence: CSVGGGRVWDTEAFF. The CDR3, as DNA: TGCAGCGTTGGGGGGGGTAGGGTCTGGGACACTGAAGCTTTCTTT.

The chain uses TRBV19 and TRBJ2-5, with 8 bases aligning to TRBD2. Looked up from germline, CDR1 is LNHDA and CDR2 is SQIVND (reference sequence). J was trimmed by 2 bases and V by 3 bases; bases with no gene match: 5. The CDR3 has 15 residues. DNA for the CDR3: TGTGCCAGTAGTATGGCCCAGCGGGGGCAAGAGACCCAGTACTTC. The encoded protein is CASSMAQRGQETQYF.

This clone was seen once. V is TRBV7-6 and J is TRBJ2-3; 12 positions agree with TRBD1. Germline V gene data show CDR1 as SGHVS and CDR2 as FNYEAQ. With V trimmed by 2 bases and J by 4 bases, 10 bases remained unmatched. The length of the CDR3 is 18 residues. The CDR3: CASSLRGTGGAVADTQYF. In DNA form, the CDR3 reads TGTGCCAGCAGCTTACGGGGGACAGGGGGCGCGGTGGCAGATACGCAGTATTTT.

This clone was detected only a few times. The chain combines TRBV6-5 with TRBJ1-6; TRBD1 matches at 9 bases. Per the germline V gene, CDR1 is MNHEY and CDR2 is SVGAGI. This CDR3 region has 14 residues. Germline trimming cut 7 bases from V and 7 bases from J; bases unmatched to any gene: 5. Here the CDR3 DNA reads TGTGCCAGCACCCGACAGGGGGAAAATTCACCCCTCCACTTT. Translation: CASTRQGENSPLHF.

The rearrangement uses TRBV7-8 and TRBJ2-1; 10 bases map to TRBD2. The CDR3 spans 14 residues. V gave up 5 bases and J gave up 5 bases; unmatched junction bases: 3. Germline V CDR1 and CDR2: SGHVS, FQNEAQ. CDR3 residues: CASSGLAANNEQFF. The DNA for the CDR3 is TGTGCCAGCAGCGGACTAGCGGCTAACAATGAGCAGTTCTTC.

The rearrangement links TRBV4-2 to TRBJ2-3; perhaps TRBD2 as D (8 bases). The CDR3 spans 18 residues. V was shortened by 10 bases and J by 1 base, with 27 bases between the two germline ends. CDR1 and CDR2 from the germline V gene are LGHNA and YNFKEQ. The CDR3 DNA reads as TGTGCCACGAGCAGGGGGGCGGGGGGTACTCCTGGCACAGATACGCAGTATTTT. Protein sequence: CATSRGAGGTPGTDTQYF.

The chain employs TRBV6-1 and TRBJ2-5; no reliable D call. Germline CDR1 reads MNHNS; CDR2 reads SASEGT. Trimming took 7 bases from V and 5 from J, leaving 11 bases between them. This CDR3 comprises 12 residues. The CDR3 loop reads CASTRRLETQYF. CDR3 coding DNA: TGTGCCAGCACCCGGAGATTGGAGACCCAGTACTTC.

The chain is built from TRBV6-6 and TRBJ2-5, with 9 bases aligning to TRBD2. The germline V gene has CDR1 MNHNY and CDR2 SVGAGI (reference sequence). This CDR3 spans 12 amino acids. V was clipped by 7 bases and J by 5 bases; unmatched bases: 2. CDR3 DNA: TGTGCCAGCAAAACTAGCGGGGAGACCCAGTACTTC. Protein sequence: CASKTSGETQYF.